These 10 T cell receptor beta chains were sequenced from one sample in a study of shared clonotypes between healthy human individuals. The method was immunoSEQ multiplex PCR; TCRdb's version includes in-frame clones alone and lacks a portion of them. This sample carries roughly 1,000,000 clones, approximately 80% of them seen once, and the ten largest clones take 0.5% to 0.65%. Sequenced sample: memory CD4+ T cells from PBMCs. As to subset: CD45RA-negative fraction. These receptors were obtained from a man between 18 and 29 years old in good health. Some clones in this sample may be carry-over from other donors' samples.

J is TRBJ2-7 and V is TRBV25-1; TRBD1 aligns across 8 bases. V trimming: 6 bases; J trimming: 0 bases; junction bases outside the gene matches: 13. Looked up from germline, CDR1 is MGHDK and CDR2 is SYGVNS. The CDR3 spans 17 residues. In nucleotides, the CDR3 is TGTGCCAGCAGGCCACAGGACAGGGTGGATGCCTCCTACGAGCAGTACTTC. Translating gives CASRPQDRVDASYEQYF.

The V and J genes are TRBV25-1 and TRBJ2-7; D gene unclear. The ends were cut back, 3 bases at V and 7 bases at J, with 7 bases in the middle. The germline CDR1 and CDR2 sequences are MGHDK and SYGVNS. The CDR3 is 11 amino acids. The CDR3 coding sequence is TGTGCCAGCAGTGATAGGTGGGAGCAGTACTTC. Protein product: CASSDRWEQYF.

DNA for the CDR3: TGCGCCAGCAGCTTGGGTGGACTAGCTAGGGGCTATGAGCAGTTCTTC. Residues: CASSLGGLARGYEQFF. The chain combines TRBV5-1 with TRBJ2-1, with 8 bases that match TRBD2. The germline CDR1 and CDR2 sequences are SGHRS and YFSETQ. This CDR3 contains 16 residues. Losses at the gene ends were 0 bases for V and 8 bases for J; bases not matched to a gene: 10.

The chain is built from TRBV18 and TRBJ2-2; D is undetermined. V was shortened by 3 bases and J by 6 bases, with 11 bases between the two germline ends. Germline CDR1 KGHSH, CDR2 LQKENI. The CDR3 extends over 14 amino acids. CDR3 nucleotides: TGTGCCAGCTCACCTAGGGCGGAGTCCGGGGAGCTGTTTTTT. Amino acids: CASSPRAESGELFF.

The gene calls are TRBV29-1 and TRBJ1-2, with 8 bases that match TRBD1. CDR1 and CDR2 (germline): SQVTM, ANQGSEA. Trimming took 6 bases from V and 3 from J; bases not matched to a gene: 15. The CDR3 is 16 amino acids. The CDR3 sequence is CSVRTRQGMSYYGYTF. For the CDR3, the DNA is TGCAGCGTCCGGACACGACAGGGGATGTCTTACTATGGCTACACCTTC.

The chain combines TRBV9 with TRBJ2-5; 12 bases align to TRBD1. V gave up 2 bases and J gave up 4 bases; unmatched junction bases: 6. The CDR3 extends over 16 amino acids. CDR1 is SGDLS and CDR2 is YYNGEE in the germline V gene. The DNA of the CDR3 is TGTGCCAGCAGCGTCACACCGGGACAGGGGGCAGAGACCCAGTACTTC. Protein: CASSVTPGQGAETQYF.

The chain couples TRBV19 to TRBJ2-2, with TRBD1 identical over 11 bases. Trimming cost V 3 bases and J 6 bases; bases outside gene matches: 0. This CDR3 region has 14 residues. Germline-derived CDR1 and CDR2 are LNHDA and SQIVND (reference sequence). The CDR3 sequence is CASSMGQGAGELFF. The CDR3 DNA is TGTGCCAGTAGTATGGGACAGGGGGCCGGGGAGCTGTTTTTT.

The gene calls are TRBV5-1 and TRBJ1-5; TRBD1 aligns across 8 bases. This CDR3 region has 15 residues. Germline-derived CDR1 and CDR2 are SGHRS and YFSETQ. V was clipped by 3 bases and J by 4 bases; unmatched bases: 6. The CDR3: CASSSTGATNQPQHF. CDR3 in DNA: TGCGCCAGCAGCTCGACAGGGGCGACAAATCAGCCCCAGCATTTT.

The rearrangement links TRBV28 to TRBJ2-5, with 9 positions matching TRBD2. CDR1 MDHEN and CDR2 SYDVKM come from the germline V gene. With V trimmed by 1 base and J by 5 bases, 2 bases remained unmatched. The CDR3 totals 14 residues. This CDR3 is CASSLSSGIETQYF. CDR3 sequence (DNA): TGTGCCAGCAGTTTATCTAGCGGGATTGAGACCCAGTACTTC.

The CDR3 loop is CASSELAGNGELFF. CDR3 nucleotides: TGTGCCAGCAGTGAACTAGCGGGAAACGGGGAGCTGTTTTTT. This rearrangement joins TRBV6-1 to TRBJ2-2; 9 nucleotides match TRBD2. The CDR3 contains 14 residues. The germline V gene encodes CDR1 MNHNS and CDR2 SASEGT. The J segment lost 7 bases and the V segment lost 2 bases, leaving 2 bases of the junction unmatched.